This T cell receptor (beta chain) was recorded in a study of blood T cell repertoires in COVID-19. Study in general: Samples representing acute and convalescent COVID-19 were sourced from the United States, Italy and Spain.

Cohorts were assigned according to the clinical history that participants reported. There are 16 residues in the CDR3. The junction had 6 bases not matched to a gene; V was cut back by 7 bases and J by 0 bases. Per germline, CDR1 MNHEY and CDR2 SMNVEV (reference sequence). Authors' methods: Amplified reference gene primers provided the basis for estimating nucleated cell counts. Here immunoSEQ multiplex PCR was the method, and the copy in TCRdb shows in-frame clones only, minus some. V and J calls and clone size are those listed in that table; D and trimming were worked out from the DNA. Among about 150,000 clones listed, around 87% were seen once.

The sequencing input was PBMCs or T cells enriched from blood (not recorded which). This TCR derives from a woman between 40 and 50 years old who had been exposed to COVID-19. The chain is built from TRBV27 and TRBJ2-1; 10 nucleotides line up with TRBD2. The CDR3 spells CASTSGGTDSYNEQFF. The CDR3 region has the DNA TGTGCCAGCACTAGCGGGGGCACCGACTCCTACAATGAGCAGTTCTTC.